Presented here are 7 T cell receptor beta chains from one specimen sequenced in a study of blood T cell repertoires in COVID-19. Repertoires were generated with immunoSEQ multiplex PCR, while TCRdb's copy carries only in-frame clones and drops some. The profile shows approximately 280,000 clones, 70% to 90% of them singletons. Sequenced material: peripheral blood. Every receptor here comes from a woman aged 70-85 years with acute or convalescent COVID-19.

The rearrangement joins TRBV9 to TRBJ1-2; 10 nucleotides align to TRBD1. CDR1 SGDLS and CDR2 YYNGEE come from the germline V gene. Losses at the gene ends were 4 bases for V and 8 bases for J; bases not matched to a gene: 5. This CDR3 has 13 amino acids. The CDR3 sequence is CASSPDRGRGYTF. The CDR3 coding sequence is TGTGCCAGCAGCCCCGACAGGGGGCGCGGCTACACCTTC.

The gene calls are TRBV7-8 and TRBJ1-2; the D gene is possibly TRBD1 (5 bases). Per the germline V gene, CDR1 is SGHVS and CDR2 is FQNEAQ. The CDR3 spans 16 residues. The V end lost 1 base, the J end lost 2 bases, and 14 bases lay between the germline ends. DNA for the CDR3: TGTGCCAGCAGCTTAGTCCCAGGGCCCAAAAACTATGGCTACACCTTC. Translation gives CASSLVPGPKNYGYTF.

This clone appeared a single time. This chain uses TRBV5-1 with TRBJ1-2; tentatively, D is TRBD1 (6 bases). V was shortened by 3 bases and J by 6 bases, with 15 bases between the two germline ends. Germline-derived CDR1 and CDR2 are SGHRS and YFSETQ. This CDR3 contains 14 residues. For the CDR3, the DNA is TGCGCCAGCAGCTCACAGGGTGGTAGGAATGGCTACACCTTC. This encodes CASSSQGGRNGYTF.

The V call is TRBV5-1, the J call TRBJ1-2; D perhaps matches TRBD1 (6 bases). The germline V gene has CDR1 SGHRS and CDR2 YFSETQ. The CDR3 is 15 residues long. V lost 4 bases, J lost 4 bases, and 17 bases lay in between. The CDR3 is CASSRGAQGSYGYTF. For the CDR3, the DNA is TGCGCCAGCAGCCGGGGGGCCCAGGGGAGCTATGGCTACACCTTC.

J is TRBJ2-2 and V is TRBV10-1; 9 bases map to TRBD1. The CDR3 has 14 amino acids. J was trimmed by 7 bases and V by 7 bases; bases with no gene match: 7. The germline CDR1 and CDR2 sequences are WNHNN and SYGVQD (reference sequence). The CDR3 DNA follows: TGCGCCAGCACTGGACAGGGGATTAACGGGGAGCTGTTTTTT. Translated: CASTGQGINGELFF.

This chain uses TRBV18 with TRBJ2-3; TRBD1 is a possible D gene (6 bases). The CDR3 runs to 14 residues. In germline, CDR1 is KGHSH, CDR2 LQKENI. V lost 5 bases, J lost 2 bases, and 11 bases lay in between. CDR3 nucleotides: TGTGCCAGCTCAAGGACAGACTTCACAGATACGCAGTATTTT. Translating gives CASSRTDFTDTQYF.

The chain uses TRBV3-1 (or the pseudogene TRBV3-2) and TRBJ1-4; no firm D call. V lost 1 base and J 3 bases, leaving 9 bases between the germline ends. Germline assignment: CDR1 LGHDT and CDR2 YNNKEL (reference sequence). The length of the CDR3 is 15 residues. The CDR3 spells CASSQAGNPNEKLFF. DNA for the CDR3: TGTGCCAGCAGCCAAGCAGGAAATCCTAATGAAAAACTGTTTTTT.